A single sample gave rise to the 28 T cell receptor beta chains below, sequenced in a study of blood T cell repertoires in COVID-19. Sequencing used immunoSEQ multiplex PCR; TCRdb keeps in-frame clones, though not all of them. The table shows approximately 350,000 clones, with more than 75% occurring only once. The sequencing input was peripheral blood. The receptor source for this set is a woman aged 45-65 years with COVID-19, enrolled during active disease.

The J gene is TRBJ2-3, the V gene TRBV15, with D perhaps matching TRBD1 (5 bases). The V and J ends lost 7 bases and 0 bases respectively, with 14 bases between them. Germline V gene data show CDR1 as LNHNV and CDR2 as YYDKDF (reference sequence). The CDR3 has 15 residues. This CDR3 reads CATKDADTSTDTQYF. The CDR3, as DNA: TGTGCCACCAAAGATGCGGACACTAGCACAGATACGCAGTATTTT.

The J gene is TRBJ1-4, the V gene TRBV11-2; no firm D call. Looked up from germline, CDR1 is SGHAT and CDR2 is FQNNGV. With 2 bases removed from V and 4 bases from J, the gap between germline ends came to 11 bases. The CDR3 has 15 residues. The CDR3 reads CASSLYARSNEKLFF. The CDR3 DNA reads TGTGCCAGCAGCTTATATGCACGGAGTAATGAAAAACTGTTTTTT.

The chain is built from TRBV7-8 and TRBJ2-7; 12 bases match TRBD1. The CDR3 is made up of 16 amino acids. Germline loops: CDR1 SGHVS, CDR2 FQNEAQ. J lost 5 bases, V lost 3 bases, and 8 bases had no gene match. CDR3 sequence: CASSFRPGTGGNEQYF. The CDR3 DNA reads TGTGCCAGCAGCTTCAGGCCCGGGACAGGGGGCAACGAGCAGTACTTC.

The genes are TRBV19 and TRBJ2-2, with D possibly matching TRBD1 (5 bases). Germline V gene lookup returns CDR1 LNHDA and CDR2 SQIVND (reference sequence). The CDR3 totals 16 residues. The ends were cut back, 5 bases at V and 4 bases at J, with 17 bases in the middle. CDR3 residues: CASSHGQGDGTGELFF. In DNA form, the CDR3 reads TGTGCCAGTAGTCACGGACAAGGGGATGGCACCGGGGAGCTGTTTTTT. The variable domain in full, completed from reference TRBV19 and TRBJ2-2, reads DGGITQSPKYLFRKEGQNVTLSCEQNLNHDAMYWYRQDPGQGLRLIYYSQIVNDFQKGDIAEGYSVSREKKESFPLTVTSAQKNPTAFYLCASSHGQGDGTGELFFGEGSRLTVL.

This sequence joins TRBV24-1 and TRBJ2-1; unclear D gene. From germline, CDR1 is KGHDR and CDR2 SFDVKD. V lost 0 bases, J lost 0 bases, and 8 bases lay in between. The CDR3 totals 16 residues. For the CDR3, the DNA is TGTGCCACCAGTGATTTGGGCAGGCCCTCCTACAATGAGCAGTTCTTC. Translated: CATSDLGRPSYNEQFF.

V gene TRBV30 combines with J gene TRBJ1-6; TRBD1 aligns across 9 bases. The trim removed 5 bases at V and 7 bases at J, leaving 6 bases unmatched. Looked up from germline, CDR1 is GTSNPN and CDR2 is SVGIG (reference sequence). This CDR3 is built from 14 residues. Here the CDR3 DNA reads TGTGCCTGGTCACAAGGGACAGGGAATTCACCCCTCCACTTT. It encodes CAWSQGTGNSPLHF.

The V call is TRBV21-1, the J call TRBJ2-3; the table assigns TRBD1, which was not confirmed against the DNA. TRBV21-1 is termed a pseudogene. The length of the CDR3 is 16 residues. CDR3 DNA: TGTGCCAGCAGCAAAACGTCAGGGTCCCCGACAGATACGCAGTATTTT. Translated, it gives CASSKTSGSPTDTQYF.

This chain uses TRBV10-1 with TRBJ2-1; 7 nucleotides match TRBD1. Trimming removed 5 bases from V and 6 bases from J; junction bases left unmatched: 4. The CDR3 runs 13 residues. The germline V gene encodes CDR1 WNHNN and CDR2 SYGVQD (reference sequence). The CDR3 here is CASSLQGTNEQFF. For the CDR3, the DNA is TGCGCCAGCAGTCTACAGGGGACCAATGAGCAGTTCTTC.

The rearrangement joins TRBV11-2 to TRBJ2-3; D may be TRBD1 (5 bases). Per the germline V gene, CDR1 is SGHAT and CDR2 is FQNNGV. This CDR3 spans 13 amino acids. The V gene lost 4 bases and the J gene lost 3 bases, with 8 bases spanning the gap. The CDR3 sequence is CASSYQGTDTQYF. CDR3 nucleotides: TGTGCCAGCAGCTATCAGGGTACAGATACGCAGTATTTT.

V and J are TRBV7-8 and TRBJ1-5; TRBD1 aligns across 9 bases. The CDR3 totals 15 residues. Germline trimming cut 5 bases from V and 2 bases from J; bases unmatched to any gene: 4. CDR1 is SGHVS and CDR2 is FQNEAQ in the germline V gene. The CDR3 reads CASSTRTGGNQPQHF. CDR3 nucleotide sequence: TGTGCCAGCAGCACAAGGACAGGGGGCAATCAGCCCCAGCATTTT.

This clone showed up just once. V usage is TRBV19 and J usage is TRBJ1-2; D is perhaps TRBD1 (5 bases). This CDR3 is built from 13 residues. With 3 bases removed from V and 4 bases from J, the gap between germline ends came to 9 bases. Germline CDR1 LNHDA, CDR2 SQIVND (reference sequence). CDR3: CASSIGGIYGYTF. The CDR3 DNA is TGTGCCAGTAGTATCGGGGGTATCTATGGCTACACCTTC.

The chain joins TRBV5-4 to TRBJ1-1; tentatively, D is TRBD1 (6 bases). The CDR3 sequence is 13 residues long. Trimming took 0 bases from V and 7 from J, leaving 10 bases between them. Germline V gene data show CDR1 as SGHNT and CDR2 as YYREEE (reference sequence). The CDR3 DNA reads TGTGCCAGCAGCTTGGTACCGACAGGTGAAGCTTTCTTT. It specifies CASSLVPTGEAFF. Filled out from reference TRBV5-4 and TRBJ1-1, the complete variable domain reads ETGVTQSPTHLIKTRGQQVTLRCSSQSGHNTVSWYQQALGQGPQFIFQYYREEENGRGNFPPRFSGLQFPNYSSELNVNALELDDSALYLCASSLVPTGEAFFGQGTRLTVV.

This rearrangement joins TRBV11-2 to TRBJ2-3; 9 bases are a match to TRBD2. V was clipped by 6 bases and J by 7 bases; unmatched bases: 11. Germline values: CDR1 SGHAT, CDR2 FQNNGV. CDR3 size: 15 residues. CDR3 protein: CASRESGGSTHTQYF. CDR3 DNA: TGTGCCAGCAGGGAAAGCGGGGGGTCCACCCATACGCAGTATTTT.

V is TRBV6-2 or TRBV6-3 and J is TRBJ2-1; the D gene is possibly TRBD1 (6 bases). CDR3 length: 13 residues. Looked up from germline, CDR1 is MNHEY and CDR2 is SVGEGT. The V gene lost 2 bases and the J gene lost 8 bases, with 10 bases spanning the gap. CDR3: CASSYQGFDEQFF. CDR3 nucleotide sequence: TGTGCCAGCAGTTACCAGGGGTTCGATGAGCAGTTCTTC.

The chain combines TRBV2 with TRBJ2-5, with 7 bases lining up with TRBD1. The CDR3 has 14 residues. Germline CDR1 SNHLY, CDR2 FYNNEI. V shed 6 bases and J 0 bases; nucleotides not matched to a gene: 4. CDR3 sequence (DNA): TGTGCCAGCAGCGAGGACAGGAACCAAGAGACCCAGTACTTC. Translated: CASSEDRNQETQYF.

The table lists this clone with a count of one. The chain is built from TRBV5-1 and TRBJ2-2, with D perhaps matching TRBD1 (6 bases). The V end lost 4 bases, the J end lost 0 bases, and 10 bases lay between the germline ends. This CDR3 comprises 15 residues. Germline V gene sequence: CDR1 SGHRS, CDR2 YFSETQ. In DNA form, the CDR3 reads TGCGCCAGCAGCCCGGGACAAGCGAACACCGGGGAGCTGTTTTTT. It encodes CASSPGQANTGELFF.

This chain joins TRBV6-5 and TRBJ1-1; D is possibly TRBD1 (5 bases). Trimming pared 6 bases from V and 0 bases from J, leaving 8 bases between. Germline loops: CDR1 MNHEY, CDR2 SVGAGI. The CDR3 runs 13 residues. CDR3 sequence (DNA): TGTGCCAGCAGAAAGACAGTGAACACTGAAGCTTTCTTT. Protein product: CASRKTVNTEAFF.

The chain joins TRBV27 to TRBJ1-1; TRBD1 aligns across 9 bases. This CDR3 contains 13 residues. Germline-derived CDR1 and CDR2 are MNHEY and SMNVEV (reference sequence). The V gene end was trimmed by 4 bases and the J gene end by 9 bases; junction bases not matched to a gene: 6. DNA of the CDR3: TGTGCCAGCAGTTCCCCGACAGGGGGTAAAGCTTTCTTT. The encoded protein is CASSSPTGGKAFF.

The CDR3 is CAWRRHQTSTDTQYF. CDR3 coding DNA: TGTGCCTGGAGGAGACACCAAACTTCCACAGATACGCAGTATTTT. J is TRBJ2-3 and V is TRBV30; D ambiguous. V was cut by 3 bases and J by 2 bases, with 15 bases left in between. This CDR3 region has 15 residues. Germline lookup yields CDR1 GTSNPN and CDR2 SVGIG (reference sequence).

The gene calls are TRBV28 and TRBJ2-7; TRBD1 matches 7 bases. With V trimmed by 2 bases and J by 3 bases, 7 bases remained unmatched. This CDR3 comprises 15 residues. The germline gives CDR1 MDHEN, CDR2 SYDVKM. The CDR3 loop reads CASSLTGTANYEQYF. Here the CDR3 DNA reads TGTGCCAGCAGTTTAACCGGGACAGCCAACTACGAGCAGTACTTC.

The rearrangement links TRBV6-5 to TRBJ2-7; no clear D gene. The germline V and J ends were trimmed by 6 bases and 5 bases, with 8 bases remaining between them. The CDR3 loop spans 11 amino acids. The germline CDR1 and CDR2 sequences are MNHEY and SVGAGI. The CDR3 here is CASSLLNEQYF. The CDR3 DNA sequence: TGTGCCAGCAGCCTATTGAACGAGCAGTACTTC.

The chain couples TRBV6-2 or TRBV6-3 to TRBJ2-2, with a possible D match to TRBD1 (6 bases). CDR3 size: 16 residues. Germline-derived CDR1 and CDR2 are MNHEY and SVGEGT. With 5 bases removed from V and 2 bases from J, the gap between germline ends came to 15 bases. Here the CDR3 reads CASSSDRRYNTGELFF. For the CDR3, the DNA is TGTGCCAGCAGTAGCGACAGGAGATATAACACCGGGGAGCTGTTTTTT.

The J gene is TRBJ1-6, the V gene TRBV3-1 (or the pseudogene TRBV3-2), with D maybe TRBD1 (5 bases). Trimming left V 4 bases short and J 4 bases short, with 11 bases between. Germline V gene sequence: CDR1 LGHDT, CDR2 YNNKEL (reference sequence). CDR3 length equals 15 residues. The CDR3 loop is CASSRGRDYNSPLHF. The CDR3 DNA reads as TGTGCCAGCAGCCGGGGGAGGGATTATAATTCACCCCTCCACTTT.

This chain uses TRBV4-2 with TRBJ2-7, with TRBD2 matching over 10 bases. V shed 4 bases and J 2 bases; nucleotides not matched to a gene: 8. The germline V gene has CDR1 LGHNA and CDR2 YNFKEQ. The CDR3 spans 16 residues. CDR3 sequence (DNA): TGTGCCAGCAGCCCTCAAGCGGGAGGGCCTCCCTACGAGCAGTACTTC. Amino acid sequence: CASSPQAGGPPYEQYF.

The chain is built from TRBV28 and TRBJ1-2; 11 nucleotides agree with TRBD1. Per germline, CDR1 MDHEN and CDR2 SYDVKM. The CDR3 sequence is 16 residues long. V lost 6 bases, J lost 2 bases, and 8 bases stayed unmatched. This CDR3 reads CASSLTGQGGNYGYTF. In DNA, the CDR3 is TGTGCCAGCAGCCTGACGGGACAGGGGGGGAACTATGGCTACACCTTC.

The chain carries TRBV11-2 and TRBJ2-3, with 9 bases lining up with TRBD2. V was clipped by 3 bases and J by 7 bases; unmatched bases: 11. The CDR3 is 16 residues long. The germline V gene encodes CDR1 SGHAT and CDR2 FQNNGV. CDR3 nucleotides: TGTGCCAGCAGCTTTGGGTTAGCGGGAGTGGTTAATACGCAGTATTTT. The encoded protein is CASSFGLAGVVNTQYF. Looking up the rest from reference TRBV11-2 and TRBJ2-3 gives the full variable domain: EAGVAQSPRYKIIEKRQSVAFWCNPISGHATLYWYQQILGQGPKLLIQFQNNGVVDDSQLPKDRFSAERLKGVDSTLKIQPAKLEDSAVYLCASSFGLAGVVNTQYFGPGTRLTVL.

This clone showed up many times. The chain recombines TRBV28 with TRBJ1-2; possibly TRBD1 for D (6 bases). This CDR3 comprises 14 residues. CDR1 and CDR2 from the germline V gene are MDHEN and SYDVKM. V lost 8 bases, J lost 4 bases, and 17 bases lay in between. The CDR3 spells CASVEGGVGYGYTF. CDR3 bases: TGTGCCAGCGTCGAAGGGGGGGTTGGCTATGGCTACACCTTC.

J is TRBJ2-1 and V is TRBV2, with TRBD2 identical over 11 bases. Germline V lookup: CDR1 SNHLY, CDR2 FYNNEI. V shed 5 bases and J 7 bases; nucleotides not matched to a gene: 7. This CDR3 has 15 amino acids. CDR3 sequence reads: CASSLLAGGSNEQFF. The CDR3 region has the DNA TGTGCCAGCAGTCTCCTAGCGGGAGGTTCGAATGAGCAGTTCTTC. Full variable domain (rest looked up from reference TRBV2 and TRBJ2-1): EPEVTQTPSHQVTQMGQEVILRCVPISNHLYFYWYRQILGQKVEFLVSFYNNEISEKSEIFDDQFSVERPDGSNFTLKIRSTKLEDSAMYFCASSLLAGGSNEQFFGPGTRLTVL.